Each of the 5 T cell receptor beta chains below was sequenced from the same sample in a study of shared clonotypes between healthy human individuals. TCRdb keeps only in-frame clones here, not all; method: immunoSEQ multiplex PCR. There are hundreds of thousands of clones in the sample; almost 97% occur only once, and under 0.06% lies in the top ten. Sequenced material: naive CD4+ T cells sorted from blood. Regarding subset: CD45RA+ positively selected. These TCRs come from a woman in her 30s in good health.

V usage is TRBV5-1 and J usage is TRBJ2-2, with a possible D match to TRBD2 (5 bases). This CDR3 region has 16 residues. In germline, CDR1 is SGHRS, CDR2 YFSETQ. Trimming stripped 0 bases from V and 2 bases from J, with 11 bases between. The CDR3, as DNA: TGCGCCAGCAGCTTGGCAGGACTCCCAAACACCGGGGAGCTGTTTTTT. This sequence encodes CASSLAGLPNTGELFF.

The chain uses TRBV11-2 and TRBJ2-5, with 9 bases that match TRBD2. The end of the DNA aligns better with TRBJ2-7, so the J call may be wrong. The germline CDR1 and CDR2 sequences are SGHAT and FQNNGV. This CDR3 is 14 amino acids long. In nucleotides, the CDR3 is TGTGCCAGCAGCCCGAGTAGCGGGAGTTACGAGCAGTACTTC. This encodes CASSPSSGSYEQYF.

The DNA for the CDR3 is TGTGCCAGCAGGACCGGACTGGCTTTGTCCAACGAGCAGTACTTC. This gives the protein CASRTGLALSNEQYF. This chain joins TRBV2 and TRBJ2-5; a possible D gene is TRBD2 (5 bases). TRBJ2-7 explains the end of the DNA better; the J call may be wrong. The germline gives CDR1 SNHLY, CDR2 FYNNEI. The CDR3 is 15 residues long.

This chain links TRBV27 with TRBJ2-7; 8 bases agree with TRBD2. J was trimmed by 2 bases and V by 2 bases; bases with no gene match: 5. CDR3 size: 15 residues. Germline CDR1 MNHEY, CDR2 SMNVEV (reference sequence). CDR3 in DNA: TGTGCCAGCAGTTTAAGACTAGCGAGGACCTACGAGCAGTACTTC. It yields the protein CASSLRLARTYEQYF.

The chain carries TRBV11-2 and TRBJ2-5; D ambiguous. Per germline, CDR1 SGHAT and CDR2 FQNNGV. V lost 1 base and J lost 5, with 8 bases in between. The CDR3 covers 13 residues. CDR3 sequence: CASSLVEGETQYF. CDR3 bases: TGTGCCAGCAGCTTAGTTGAAGGGGAGACCCAGTACTTC.